This entry lists 28 T cell receptor beta chains sequenced from one sample in a study of blood T cell repertoires in COVID-19 (TCRdb year 2020). The library was built by means of the immunoSEQ multiplex PCR assay. In TCRdb, the immuneACCESS table is reduced to in-frame sequences with V and J assigned. These tables do not hold every clone; where another copy was compared, an unresolved V gene accounts for under half, and the others remain unexplained. Counted in this sample were under 200,000 clones; roughly 77% of them appeared once. The leading ten clones occupy approximately 7% of the sample. The sequencing sample was made of peripheral blood. All receptors come from a man between 65 and 85 years old with active or convalescent COVID-19.

This clone was detected once. CDR3 sequence: CASSPTDSGIGGANEQFF. DNA of the CDR3: TGTGCCAGCAGCCCCACGGATAGCGGGATTGGAGGGGCCAATGAGCAGTTCTTC. V usage is TRBV3-1 (or the pseudogene TRBV3-2) and J usage is TRBJ2-1; TRBD2 aligns across 8 bases. J was trimmed by 6 bases and V by 4 bases; bases with no gene match: 17. CDR3 length: 18 amino acids. Germline V gene lookup returns CDR1 LGHDT and CDR2 YNNKEL (reference sequence).

J is TRBJ2-7 and V is TRBV19, with 8 bases that match TRBD1. CDR1 and CDR2 (germline): LNHDA, SQIVND (reference sequence). The length of the CDR3 is 15 residues. V was clipped by 5 bases and J by 5 bases; unmatched bases: 11. In DNA form, the CDR3 reads TGTGCCAGTAGTTCACGGACAGGGCCGGGGGACGAGCAGTACTTC. This encodes CASSSRTGPGDEQYF. Full variable domain (missing parts from reference TRBV19 and TRBJ2-7): DGGITQSPKYLFRKEGQNVTLSCEQNLNHDAMYWYRQDPGQGLRLIYYSQIVNDFQKGDIAEGYSVSREKKESFPLTVTSAQKNPTAFYLCASSSRTGPGDEQYFGPGTRLTVT.

The gene calls are TRBV30 and TRBJ1-1; D is ambiguous. The CDR3 consists of 10 residues. The germline gives CDR1 GTSNPN, CDR2 SVGIG (reference sequence). The V end was cut by 1 base, the J end by 11 bases, with 8 bases between. The CDR3 DNA follows: TGTGCCTGGAGTGGACATAGGGCTTTCTTT. Its translation is CAWSGHRAFF.

The chain combines TRBV2 with TRBJ2-7; 8 bases match TRBD1. CDR1 and CDR2 from the germline V gene are SNHLY and FYNNEI. CDR3 length equals 16 residues. V shed 5 bases and J 6 bases; nucleotides not matched to a gene: 15. In DNA form, the CDR3 reads TGTGCCAGCAGTCAAAACTCAGGGGGCGCATCCCTCGAGCAGTACTTC. It yields the protein CASSQNSGGASLEQYF.

This clone has only a few counts. The chain carries TRBV7-9 and TRBJ2-3; 11 nucleotides align to TRBD2. Trimming removed 2 bases from V and 5 bases from J; junction bases left unmatched: 9. The CDR3 contains 17 residues. Germline-derived CDR1 and CDR2 are SEHNR and FQNEAQ (reference sequence). The CDR3 region has the DNA TGTGCCAGCAGCTTATTAGTAGGGACTAGCGGTGGAGATACGCAGTATTTT. As protein: CASSLLVGTSGGDTQYF.

V usage is TRBV9 and J usage is TRBJ1-2; TRBD1 agrees at 9 bases. CDR1 SGDLS and CDR2 YYNGEE come from the germline V gene. This CDR3 comprises 12 residues. The junction had 4 bases not matched to a gene; V was cut back by 3 bases and J by 10 bases. The CDR3 here is CASSAQGADYTF. DNA of the CDR3: TGTGCCAGCAGCGCACAGGGGGCAGACTACACCTTC.

The rearrangement links TRBV20-1 to TRBJ1-2; possible D gene TRBD1, 6 bases. The CDR3 has 15 amino acids. Germline V CDR1 and CDR2: DFQATT, SNEGSKA (reference sequence). Trimming took 3 bases from V and 3 from J, leaving 17 bases between them. CDR3 in amino acids: CSASGETGFYYGYTF. DNA of the CDR3: TGCAGTGCTAGTGGGGAGACAGGTTTTTACTATGGCTACACCTTC.

This sequence joins TRBV4-2 and TRBJ1-4; maybe TRBD1 (5 bases). V gave up 4 bases and J gave up 8 bases, with 14 bases separating them. This CDR3 is built from 14 residues. The germline CDR1 and CDR2 sequences are LGHNA and YNFKEQ. The DNA of the CDR3 is TGTGCCAGCAGCCTCCAGCAGGGAGGGGAAAAACTGTTTTTT. As protein: CASSLQQGGEKLFF.

The table lists this clone with a count of one. J is TRBJ2-4 and V is TRBV21-1; the D call of TRBD1 is as the table states it, not checked on the DNA. TRBV21-1 corresponds to a pseudogene. The CDR3 sequence is 19 residues long. CDR3 loop: CASSLPGPGKRLAKNIQYF. CDR3 bases: TGTGCCAGCAGCTTACCCGGGCCAGGGAAGAGACTAGCCAAAAACATTCAGTACTTC.

V is TRBV5-1 and J is TRBJ1-1, with 8 bases that match TRBD1. J was trimmed by 5 bases and V by 2 bases; bases with no gene match: 11. In germline, CDR1 is SGHRS, CDR2 YFSETQ. The length of the CDR3 is 16 residues. The CDR3 loop reads CASSLMGQAGETEAFF. For the CDR3, the DNA is TGCGCCAGCAGCTTAATGGGACAGGCCGGGGAGACTGAAGCTTTCTTT. Full variable domain (rest looked up from reference TRBV5-1 and TRBJ1-1): KAGVTQTPRYLIKTRGQQVTLSCSPISGHRSVSWYQQTPGQGLQFLFEYFSETQRNKGNFPGRFSGRQFSNSRSEMNVSTLELGDSALYLCASSLMGQAGETEAFFGQGTRLTVV.

The chain uses TRBV6-5 and TRBJ1-2, with a tentative D call TRBD1 (5 bases). The CDR3 runs 15 residues. Trimming pared 2 bases from V and 4 bases from J, leaving 14 bases between. The germline CDR1 and CDR2 sequences are MNHEY and SVGAGI. CDR3 loop: CASSYDRGLIYGYTF. DNA of the CDR3: TGTGCCAGCAGTTACGATCGGGGACTGATCTATGGCTACACCTTC.

The chain is built from TRBV6-4 and TRBJ2-4, with a possible D match to TRBD1 (6 bases). Germline lookup yields CDR1 MRHNA and CDR2 SNTAGT. The CDR3 has 16 residues. V lost 5 bases, J lost 0 bases, and 14 bases lay in between. CDR3 residues: CASSPDSRIAKNIQYF. The CDR3 nucleotides read TGTGCCAGCAGTCCGGACAGCCGCATAGCCAAAAACATTCAGTACTTC.

The rearrangement uses TRBV6-4 and TRBJ1-1, with 7 bases matching TRBD1. The CDR3 is 13 amino acids. The germline V gene encodes CDR1 MRHNA and CDR2 SNTAGT. With V trimmed by 6 bases and J by 4 bases, 5 bases remained unmatched. CDR3 in amino acids: CASRVQGGTEAFF. DNA of the CDR3: TGTGCCAGCAGGGTTCAGGGGGGCACTGAAGCTTTCTTT.

V is TRBV9 and J is TRBJ2-5; 8 nucleotides match TRBD1. The CDR3 has 14 residues. The junction had 5 bases not matched to a gene; V was cut back by 0 bases and J by 7 bases. The germline CDR1 and CDR2 sequences are SGDLS and YYNGEE. This CDR3 is CASSVEDREGTQYF. The CDR3 DNA is TGTGCCAGCAGCGTAGAGGACAGGGAAGGGACCCAGTACTTC.

The rearrangement uses TRBV6-1 and TRBJ2-1, with TRBD1 matching 7 bases. Trimming at V came to 3 bases and at J to 2 bases, leaving 1 base not matched to a gene. CDR1 is MNHNS, CDR2 SASEGT, per germline. The CDR3 runs 14 residues. Here the CDR3 DNA reads TGTGCCAGCAGTGAGACAGGGACCTACAATGAGCAGTTCTTC. This codes for CASSETGTYNEQFF.

The J gene is TRBJ2-2, the V gene TRBV29-1, with 11 bases fitting TRBD1. The ends lost 4 bases at V and 6 bases at J; junction bases unmatched: 4. CDR3 length equals 14 residues. The germline gives CDR1 SQVTM, CDR2 ANQGSEA. As DNA, the CDR3 is TGCAGCGTTGCCGGGACAGGGGGGGCCGGGGAGCTGTTTTTT. The encoded protein is CSVAGTGGAGELFF.

The V gene is TRBV4-3, the J gene TRBJ2-7; 8 bases agree with TRBD2. V gave up 3 bases and J gave up 3 bases; unmatched junction bases: 4. Germline V gene lookup returns CDR1 LGHNA and CDR2 YSLEER. The CDR3 spans 14 residues. CDR3 residues: CASSHAGGDYEQYF. In DNA form, the CDR3 reads TGCGCCAGCAGCCATGCGGGGGGTGACTACGAGCAGTACTTC.

The V and J genes are TRBV19 and TRBJ1-5; D remains ambiguous. The CDR3 runs to 15 residues. Germline V gene sequence: CDR1 LNHDA, CDR2 SQIVND (reference sequence). V lost 2 bases to trimming and J lost 1 base, with 9 bases between them. The CDR3 bases are TGTGCCAGTAGTATACAGGCGGGAAGCAATCAGCCCCAGCATTTT. Translation: CASSIQAGSNQPQHF. Looking up the rest from reference TRBV19 and TRBJ1-5 gives the full variable domain: DGGITQSPKYLFRKEGQNVTLSCEQNLNHDAMYWYRQDPGQGLRLIYYSQIVNDFQKGDIAEGYSVSREKKESFPLTVTSAQKNPTAFYLCASSIQAGSNQPQHFGDGTRLSIL.

The chain is built from TRBV2 and TRBJ1-5; 7 bases fit TRBD1. Trimming at V came to 4 bases and at J to 5 bases, leaving 8 bases not matched to a gene. The CDR3 length is 15 residues. CDR1 is SNHLY and CDR2 is FYNNEI in the germline V gene. This CDR3 reads CASSVESGGYQPQHF. DNA of the CDR3: TGTGCCAGCAGTGTCGAATCAGGGGGTTATCAGCCCCAGCATTTT.

This clone was observed a handful of times. The junction and the germline gene differ at one end; a read error may be behind it. V and J are TRBV7-7 and TRBJ2-2, with 10 nucleotides matching TRBD2. CDR3 size: 15 residues. Germline V lookup: CDR1 SSHAT, CDR2 FNYEAQ (reference sequence). The CDR3 loop reads CASSTQAGGAGELFF. The CDR3 DNA sequence: TGTGCTAGCAGCACCCAAGCGGGAGGGGCCGGGGAGCTGTTTTTT.

This chain links TRBV5-4 with TRBJ1-2, with TRBD1 matching over 8 bases. The CDR3 contains 15 residues. With 3 bases clipped from V and 8 bases from J, the junction kept 12 bases outside the gene matches. Germline CDR1 and CDR2: SGHNT and YYREEE (reference sequence). CDR3 loop: CASSSYTGGRGGYTF. The DNA of the CDR3 is TGTGCCAGCAGCTCATATACAGGGGGGCGCGGGGGCTACACCTTC.

The chain is built from TRBV5-1 and TRBJ1-1; D is undetermined. The CDR3 is made up of 15 amino acids. Germline V gives CDR1 SGHRS, CDR2 YFSETQ. Between the trimmed V and J ends, which lost 0 bases and 5 bases, there was a span of 14 bases. CDR3 residues: CASSLEGGFLTEAFF. CDR3 sequence (DNA): TGCGCCAGCAGCTTGGAAGGAGGGTTTCTTACTGAAGCTTTCTTT.

V gene TRBV7-3 combines with J gene TRBJ2-5; weak D call: TRBD2 (6 bases). Per the germline V gene, CDR1 is SGHTA and CDR2 is FQGTGA. Trimming removed 2 bases at V and 1 base at J, with 11 bases between. The CDR3 extends over 15 amino acids. The CDR3 DNA follows: TGTGCCAGCAGCTTATATAGCGGTCCCCAAGAGACCCAGTACTTC. This sequence encodes CASSLYSGPQETQYF. Full variable domain (rest looked up from reference TRBV7-3 and TRBJ2-5): GAGVSQTPSNKVTEKGKYVELRCDPISGHTALYWYRQSLGQGPEFLIYFQGTGAADDSGLPNDRFFAVRPEGSVSTLKIQRTERGDSAVYLCASSLYSGPQETQYFGPGTRLLVL.

CDR3 DNA: TGCGCCAGCAGCTACGACGGACAGCCGAACACTGAAGCTTTCTTT. This sequence encodes CASSYDGQPNTEAFF. This chain connects TRBV5-1 to TRBJ1-1; a possible D gene is TRBD1 (6 bases). The ends were cut back, 3 bases at V and 1 base at J, with 13 bases in the middle. The CDR3 runs to 15 residues. Looked up from germline, CDR1 is SGHRS and CDR2 is YFSETQ.

This chain joins TRBV5-1 and TRBJ1-4; D remains unclear. Germline V CDR1 and CDR2: SGHRS, YFSETQ. The CDR3 has 17 amino acids. Trimming removed 2 bases from V and 0 bases from J, with 14 bases in between. CDR3 nucleotide sequence: TGCGCCAGCAGCTTAAACCTACAACGGGCAACTAATGAAAAACTGTTTTTT. Translating it yields CASSLNLQRATNEKLFF. The variable domain in full, with the rest retrieved from reference TRBV5-1 and TRBJ1-4, is KAGVTQTPRYLIKTRGQQVTLSCSPISGHRSVSWYQQTPGQGLQFLFEYFSETQRNKGNFPGRFSGRQFSNSRSEMNVSTLELGDSALYLCASSLNLQRATNEKLFFGSGTQLSVL.

On this clone itself: Other DNA sequences of this sample code for an identical CDR3. V usage is TRBV6-5 and J usage is TRBJ2-7, with 8 bases that match TRBD1. J gave up 3 bases and V 6 bases, and 4 bases lay outside the gene matches. Germline values: CDR1 MNHEY, CDR2 SVGAGI. CDR3 size: 13 residues. Here the CDR3 reads CASSPDRGYEQYF. For the CDR3, the DNA is TGTGCCAGCAGCCCCGACAGGGGCTACGAGCAGTACTTC.

V gene TRBV2 combines with J gene TRBJ2-5; 11 bases agree with TRBD2. V lost 8 bases to trimming and J lost 7 bases; unmatched junction nucleotides: 9. Per germline, CDR1 SNHLY and CDR2 FYNNEI. The CDR3 totals 14 residues. DNA of the CDR3: TGTGCCAGCCAGGGTAGCGGGAGGGCCGGGACCCAGTACTTC. Residues: CASQGSGRAGTQYF.

This chain joins TRBV7-9 and TRBJ2-1; D is perhaps TRBD2 (6 bases). V was trimmed by 7 bases and J by 0 bases, leaving 22 bases between them. The CDR3 sequence is 18 residues long. Germline-derived CDR1 and CDR2 are SEHNR and FQNEAQ (reference sequence). The CDR3 loop is CASIFLSGGGSSYNEQFF. In nucleotides, the CDR3 is TGTGCCAGCATTTTTCTTTCCGGGGGAGGAAGCTCCTACAATGAGCAGTTCTTC.